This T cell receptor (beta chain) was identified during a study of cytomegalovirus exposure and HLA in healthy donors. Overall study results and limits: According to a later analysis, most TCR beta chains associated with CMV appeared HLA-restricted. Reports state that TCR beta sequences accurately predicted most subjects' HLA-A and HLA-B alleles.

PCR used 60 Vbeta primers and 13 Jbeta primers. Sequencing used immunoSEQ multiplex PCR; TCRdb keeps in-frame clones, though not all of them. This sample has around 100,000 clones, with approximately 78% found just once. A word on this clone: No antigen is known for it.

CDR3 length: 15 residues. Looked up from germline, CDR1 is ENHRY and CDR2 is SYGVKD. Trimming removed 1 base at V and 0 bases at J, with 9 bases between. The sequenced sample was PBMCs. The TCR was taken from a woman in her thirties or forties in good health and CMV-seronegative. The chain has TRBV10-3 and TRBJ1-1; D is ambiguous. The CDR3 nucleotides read TGTGCCATCAGTGAGTGGGAGGGAATGAACACTGAAGCTTTCTTT. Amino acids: CAISEWEGMNTEAFF.